Listed below are T cell receptor beta chains from one sample, sequenced in a study of blood T cell repertoires in COVID-19. Measured with immunoSEQ multiplex PCR; TCRdb has only the in-frame clones, and not every one. The table has about 300,000 clones, about 81% seen once. The sample consisted of peripheral blood. The receptors were gathered from a human donor with COVID-19, enrolled during active disease. The donor label of this sample is uncertain. The conserved cysteine and the conserved F or W are not part of the CDR3 here.

>TRBV28|TRBJ1-1
ASSSGQGAGNTEAF
>TRBV7-2|TRBJ1-4
AGSFDGTAHEKLF
>TRBV19|TRBJ1-3
ASSTDRVLSGNTIY
>TRBV29-1|TRBJ1-2
SVGGGAPGYT
>TRBV29-1|TRBJ2-3
SVETSGTPDTQY
>TRBV24-1|TRBJ1-4
ATSDGGREKLF
>TRBV5-1|TRBJ2-7
ASSPRTVLYEQY
>TRBV11-2|TRBJ1-5
ASSFSREQPQH
>TRBV3-1/TRBV3-2|TRBJ1-2
ASSQDWGGARGYT
>TRBV28|TRBJ2-7
ASTLLAGGPKSYEQY
>TRBV6-5|TRBJ2-2
ASSRGRVSTGELF
>TRBV19|TRBJ1-4
ASSIIQYQEKLF
>TRBV29-1|TRBJ2-1
SVDRAPTDNEQF
>TRBV4-3|TRBJ1-6
ASSQGSSYNSPLH
>TRBV28|TRBJ1-3
ASSNPITGTLESGSGNTIY
>TRBV6-1|TRBJ1-6
ASSERKPSPLH
>TRBV2|TRBJ2-7
ASSEARTGGGYEQY
>TRBV9|TRBJ2-3
ASSPGVTSGGRDTQY
>TRBV19|TRBJ2-5
ASSTQGQQTQY
>TRBV24-1|TRBJ1-1
ATSDFRRVLNTEAF
>TRBV6-2/TRBV6-3|TRBJ1-1
ASSGQGQGDTEAF
>TRBV6-1|TRBJ1-2
ASSFPRRGYT
>TRBV18|TRBJ2-5
ASSPGQGKIETQY
>TRBV12-3/TRBV12-4|TRBJ1-1
ASRLVAEAF
>TRBV19|TRBJ2-1
ASRPGLAGFEQF
>TRBV3-1/TRBV3-2|TRBJ2-5
ASSQARDSQETQY
>TRBV5-1|TRBJ2-1
ASSSQREFSYNEQF
>TRBV9|TRBJ1-2
ASSAIGGAGGYT
>TRBV5-5|TRBJ2-7
ASSGGAGGGYEQY
>TRBV5-1|TRBJ2-7
ASSLESGVTYEQY
>TRBV5-8|TRBJ2-7
ASSLDPGSYEQY
>TRBV3-1/TRBV3-2|TRBJ1-1
ASSQGGRDTEAF
>TRBV28|TRBJ2-3
ASSLPPDTQY
>TRBV29-1|TRBJ2-3
SVREGTPDTQY
>TRBV5-1|TRBJ1-4
ASSLTGAAEKLF
>TRBV11-3|TRBJ1-1
ASSLDLGQGNTEAF
>TRBV19|TRBJ2-2
ASSIVGPPTELF
>TRBV10-3|TRBJ2-7
AISETMAGQSDEQY
>TRBV10-3|TRBJ1-6
AISEFGRENSPLH
>TRBV2|TRBJ2-2
ASSTKRTNTGELF
>TRBV4-1|TRBJ2-1
ASSQVEVGARNEQF
>TRBV13|TRBJ2-7
ASSLRQGAYEQY
>TRBV10-3|TRBJ2-1
AISVGHPNNEQF
>TRBV3-1/TRBV3-2|TRBJ2-2
ASSQGTGANTGELF
>TRBV7-2|TRBJ1-2
ASSLGVVGEAGYT